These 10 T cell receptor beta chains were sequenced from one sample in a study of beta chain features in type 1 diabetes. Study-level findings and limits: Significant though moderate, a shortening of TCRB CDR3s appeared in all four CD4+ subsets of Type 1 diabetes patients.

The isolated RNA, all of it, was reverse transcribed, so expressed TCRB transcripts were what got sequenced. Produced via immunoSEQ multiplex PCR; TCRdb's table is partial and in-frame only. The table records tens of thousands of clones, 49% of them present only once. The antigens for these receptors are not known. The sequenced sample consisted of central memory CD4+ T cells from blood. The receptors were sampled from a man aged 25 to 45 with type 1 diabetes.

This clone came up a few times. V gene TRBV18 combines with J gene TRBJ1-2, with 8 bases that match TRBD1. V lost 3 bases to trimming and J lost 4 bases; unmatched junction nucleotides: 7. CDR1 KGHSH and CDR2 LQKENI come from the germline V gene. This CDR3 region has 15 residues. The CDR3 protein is CASSPPAGQVYGYTF. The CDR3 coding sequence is TGTGCCAGCTCACCGCCCGCGGGACAGGTCTATGGCTACACCTTC.

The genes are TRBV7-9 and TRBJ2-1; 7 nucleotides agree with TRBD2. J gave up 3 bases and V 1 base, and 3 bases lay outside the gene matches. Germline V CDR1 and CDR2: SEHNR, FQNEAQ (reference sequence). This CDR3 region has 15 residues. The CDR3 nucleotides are TGTGCCAGCAGCTTAGGACTAGCCAACTACAATGAGCAGTTCTTC. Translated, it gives CASSLGLANYNEQFF.

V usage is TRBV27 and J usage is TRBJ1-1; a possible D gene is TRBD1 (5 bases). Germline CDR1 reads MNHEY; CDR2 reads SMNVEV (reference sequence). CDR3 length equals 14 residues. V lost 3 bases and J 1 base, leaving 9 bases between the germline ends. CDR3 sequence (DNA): TGTGCCAGCAGTTTCTCTGACAGGAACACTGAAGCTTTCTTT. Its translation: CASSFSDRNTEAFF.

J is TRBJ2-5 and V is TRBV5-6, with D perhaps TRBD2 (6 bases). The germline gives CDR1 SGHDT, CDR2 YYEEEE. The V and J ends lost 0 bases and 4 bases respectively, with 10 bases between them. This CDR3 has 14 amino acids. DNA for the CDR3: TGTGCCAGCAGCTTGGCAGGTAGCGGAGAGACCCAGTACTTC. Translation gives CASSLAGSGETQYF. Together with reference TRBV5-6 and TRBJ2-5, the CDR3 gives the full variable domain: DAGVTQSPTHLIKTRGQQVTLRCSPKSGHDTVSWYQQALGQGPQFIFQYYEEEERQRGNFPDRFSGHQFPNYSSELNVNALLLGDSALYLCASSLAGSGETQYFGPGTRLLVL.

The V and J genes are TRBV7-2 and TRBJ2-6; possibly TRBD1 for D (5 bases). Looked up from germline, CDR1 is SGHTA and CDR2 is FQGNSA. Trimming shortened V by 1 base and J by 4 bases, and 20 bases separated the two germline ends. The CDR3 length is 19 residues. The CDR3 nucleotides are TGTGCCAGCAGCTTAGATGCCAGGGAAGTTGTGAGGGGGGCCAACGTCCTGACTTTC. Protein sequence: CASSLDAREVVRGANVLTF.

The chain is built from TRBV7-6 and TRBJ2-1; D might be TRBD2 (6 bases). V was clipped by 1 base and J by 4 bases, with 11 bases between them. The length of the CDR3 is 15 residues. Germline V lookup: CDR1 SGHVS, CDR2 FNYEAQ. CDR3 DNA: TGTGCCAGCAGCTTAGATGGCGGGGCATACAATGAGCAGTTCTTC. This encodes CASSLDGGAYNEQFF.

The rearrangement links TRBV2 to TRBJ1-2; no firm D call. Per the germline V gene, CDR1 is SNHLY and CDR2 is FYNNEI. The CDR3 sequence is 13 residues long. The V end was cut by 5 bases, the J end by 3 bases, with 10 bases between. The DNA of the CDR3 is TGTGCCAGCAGTTTTAAAAGCGACTATGGCTACACCTTC. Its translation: CASSFKSDYGYTF.

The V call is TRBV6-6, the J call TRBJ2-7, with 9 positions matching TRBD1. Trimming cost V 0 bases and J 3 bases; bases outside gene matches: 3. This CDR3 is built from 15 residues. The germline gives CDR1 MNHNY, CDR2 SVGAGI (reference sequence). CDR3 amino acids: CASSYSTGGGYEQYF. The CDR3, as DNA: TGTGCCAGCAGTTACTCGACAGGGGGGGGCTACGAGCAGTACTTC.

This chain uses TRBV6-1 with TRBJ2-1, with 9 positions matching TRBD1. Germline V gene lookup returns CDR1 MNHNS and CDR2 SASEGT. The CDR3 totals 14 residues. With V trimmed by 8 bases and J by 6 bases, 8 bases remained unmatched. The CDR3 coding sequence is TGTGCCAGCTTAACAGGGGGCGTAGGCAATGAGCAGTTCTTC. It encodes CASLTGGVGNEQFF.

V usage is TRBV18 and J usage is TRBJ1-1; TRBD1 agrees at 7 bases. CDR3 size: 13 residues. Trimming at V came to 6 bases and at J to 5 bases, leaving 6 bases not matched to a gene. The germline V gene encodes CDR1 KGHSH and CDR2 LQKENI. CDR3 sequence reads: CASSPSRGTEAFF. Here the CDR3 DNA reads TGTGCCAGCTCTCCCAGCAGGGGGACTGAAGCTTTCTTT.